Below, 26 T cell receptor beta chains from the same sample are listed, as sequenced in a study of blood T cell repertoires in COVID-19. Measured with immunoSEQ multiplex PCR; TCRdb has only the in-frame clones, and not every one. Of about 110,000 clones listed, approximately 82% were seen once; the top ten hold approximately 3.9%. The sequencing sample was made of peripheral blood. These receptors all stem from an elderly woman with acute or convalescent COVID-19.

The rearrangement links TRBV6-1 to TRBJ1-2; TRBD1 agrees at 7 bases. The J segment lost 4 bases and the V segment lost 2 bases, leaving 7 bases of the junction unmatched. The CDR3 extends over 15 amino acids. Germline assignment: CDR1 MNHNS and CDR2 SASEGT. CDR3 protein: CASSERQGQAYGYTF. As DNA, the CDR3 is TGTGCCAGCAGTGAACGACAGGGACAAGCCTATGGCTACACCTTC.

A few counts support this clone. Distinct nucleotide sequences in the sample also encode this CDR3. The V and J genes are TRBV5-1 and TRBJ2-1; 8 bases agree with TRBD1. V lost 3 bases, J lost 4 bases, and 3 bases stayed unmatched. The length of the CDR3 is 14 residues. Looked up from germline, CDR1 is SGHRS and CDR2 is YFSETQ. DNA for the CDR3: TGCGCCAGCAGCTCGGACAGGGTTTACAATGAGCAGTTCTTC. Amino acids: CASSSDRVYNEQFF.

The chain joins TRBV7-9 to TRBJ1-4, with 8 positions matching TRBD1. The V gene end was trimmed by 5 bases and the J gene end by 6 bases; junction bases not matched to a gene: 2. The CDR3 is made up of 13 amino acids. CDR1 SEHNR and CDR2 FQNEAQ come from the germline V gene (reference sequence). The DNA for the CDR3 is TGTGCCAGCAGCCAGACAGGGGATGAAAAACTGTTTTTT. Protein: CASSQTGDEKLFF.

V and J are TRBV6-6 and TRBJ1-1, with D possibly TRBD1 on 6 matching bases. CDR1 is MNHNY, CDR2 SVGAGI, per germline (reference sequence). Trimming stripped 7 bases from V and 1 base from J, with 7 bases between. This CDR3 is 12 amino acids long. The CDR3 DNA follows: TGTGCCAGCACCAGGGGGAACACTGAAGCTTTCTTT. Translation gives CASTRGNTEAFF.

The V and J genes are TRBV7-9 and TRBJ1-2, with D possibly being TRBD1 (5 bases). CDR3 length equals 13 residues. Trimming pared 2 bases from V and 7 bases from J, leaving 11 bases between. Germline V lookup: CDR1 SEHNR, CDR2 FQNEAQ (reference sequence). This CDR3 is CASSLQGTFGYTF. The CDR3 DNA reads TGTGCCAGCAGCTTACAAGGGACTTTTGGCTACACCTTC.

This sequence joins TRBV2 and TRBJ1-1; TRBD1 matches 9 bases. V was pared by 7 bases and J by 3 bases, with 9 bases of the junction left unmatched. This CDR3 is built from 15 residues. From germline, CDR1 is SNHLY and CDR2 FYNNEI. The CDR3, as DNA: TGTGCCAGCATCCCACAGGGGGCGCGGTACACTGAAGCTTTCTTT. This codes for CASIPQGARYTEAFF.

In this sample, this clone turned up a few times. The chain employs TRBV5-4 and TRBJ2-2; D is unclear. Looked up from germline, CDR1 is SGHNT and CDR2 is YYREEE (reference sequence). The CDR3 runs to 13 residues. V shed 4 bases and J shed 6 bases, with 10 bases lying between them. The CDR3 region has the DNA TGTGCCAGCAGCGGTTACCGGTCCGGGGAGCTGTTTTTT. This sequence encodes CASSGYRSGELFF.

Regarding this clone: Other nucleotide sequences in the sample specify the same CDR3. The chain joins TRBV18 to TRBJ2-7, with D unresolved. This CDR3 is 13 amino acids long. Germline V lookup: CDR1 KGHSH, CDR2 LQKENI. Between the trimmed V and J ends, which lost 6 bases and 5 bases, there was a span of 14 bases. The CDR3 DNA reads TGTGCCAGCTCCCCCCCGAGTCGCGACGAGCAGTACTTC. Its protein product is CASSPPSRDEQYF.

V and J are TRBV6-5 and TRBJ2-1; D perhaps matches TRBD2 (5 bases). V lost 6 bases and J lost 2, with 11 bases in between. This CDR3 region has 14 residues. Germline CDR1 reads MNHEY; CDR2 reads SVGAGI. The CDR3 region is CASRGRRTYNEQFF. The CDR3 DNA reads TGTGCCAGCAGAGGGAGAAGGACCTACAATGAGCAGTTCTTC.

The rearrangement uses TRBV4-1 and TRBJ2-7; 14 bases map to TRBD2. Per the germline V gene, CDR1 is MGHRA and CDR2 is YSYEKL. CDR3 length: 19 amino acids. V gave up 1 base and J gave up 3 bases; unmatched junction bases: 11. CDR3 loop: CASSQGTGTSGSRYYEQYF. DNA of the CDR3: TGCGCCAGCAGCCAAGGGACCGGGACTAGCGGGAGTAGGTACTACGAGCAGTACTTC.

This clone has more than one count but fewer than ten. The V gene is TRBV4-2, the J gene TRBJ1-6; TRBD1 aligns across 8 bases. Germline values: CDR1 LGHNA, CDR2 YNFKEQ. This CDR3 has 16 amino acids. V shed 0 bases, J shed 10 bases, and the junction held 8 bases outside the gene matches. For the CDR3, the DNA is TGTGCCAGCAGCCAAGATGCCCTGACAGGGGTATCACCCCTCCACTTT. It codes for CASSQDALTGVSPLHF.

This clone was seen only a few times. This chain links TRBV4-1 with TRBJ2-3, with a possible D match to TRBD1 (6 bases). This CDR3 region has 13 residues. Germline CDR1 and CDR2: MGHRA and YSYEKL. Trimming took 5 bases from V and 11 from J, leaving 17 bases between them. CDR3 DNA: TGCGCCAGCAGCTTCCAGGGACGAGGGGGGCAGTATTTT. It translates to CASSFQGRGGQYF.

This clone was observed once. The gene calls are TRBV12-3 or TRBV12-4 and TRBJ2-1; possibly TRBD1 for D (6 bases). The CDR3 is made up of 13 amino acids. The V and J ends lost 6 bases and 4 bases respectively, with 10 bases between them. Here the CDR3 reads CASRFGQYNEQFF. The CDR3 DNA is TGTGCCAGCAGGTTCGGACAGTACAATGAGCAGTTCTTC.

The V call is TRBV6-5, the J call TRBJ2-7; TRBD1 might be the D (6 bases). The CDR3 has 14 residues. Per the germline V gene, CDR1 is MNHEY and CDR2 is SVGAGI. V dropped 6 bases and J dropped 2 bases, with 14 bases sitting between them. CDR3: CASRDVQGTYEQYF. In DNA form, the CDR3 reads TGTGCCAGCAGAGATGTACAGGGAACCTACGAGCAGTACTTC.

This clone occurred a few times. The chain recombines TRBV5-1 with TRBJ1-5; D is ambiguous. Germline V lookup: CDR1 SGHRS, CDR2 YFSETQ. The CDR3 totals 15 residues. V lost 4 bases and J lost 1, with 12 bases in between. This chain's CDR3 is CASSPFPGSNQPQHF. The CDR3 region has the DNA TGCGCCAGCAGCCCATTCCCGGGGAGCAATCAGCCCCAGCATTTT.

This clone has a single count. The chain employs TRBV6-2 or TRBV6-3 and TRBJ1-2; no firm D call. The CDR3 runs 14 residues. The V gene's germline CDR1 is MNHEY and CDR2 SVGEGT. V was shortened by 3 bases and J by 0 bases, with 8 bases between the two germline ends. CDR3 sequence: CASSYAGANYGYTF. CDR3 coding DNA: TGTGCCAGCAGTTATGCGGGTGCTAACTATGGCTACACCTTC.

The rearrangement joins TRBV5-5 to TRBJ1-3, with D unclear. This CDR3 has 20 residues. The germline V gene encodes CDR1 SGHKS and CDR2 YYEKEE (reference sequence). Trimming removed 0 bases at V and 0 bases at J, with 22 bases between. As DNA, the CDR3 is TGTGCCAGCAGCTTGGCCCCCCGTGTCTTCTGGGGAGCCTCTGGAAACACCATATATTTT. This gives the protein CASSLAPRVFWGASGNTIYF. The full variable domain, rest sourced from reference TRBV5-5 and TRBJ1-3, is DAGVTQSPTHLIKTRGQQVTLRCSPISGHKSVSWYQQVLGQGPQFIFQYYEKEERGRGNFPDRFSARQFPNYSSELNVNALLLGDSALYLCASSLAPRVFWGASGNTIYFGEGSWLTVV.

V is TRBV2 and J is TRBJ1-5; 7 bases are a match to TRBD1. Germline V CDR1 and CDR2: SNHLY, FYNNEI. The CDR3 has 14 residues. J lost 3 bases, V lost 3 bases, and 2 bases had no gene match. The CDR3 sequence is CASSDRGANQPQHF. CDR3 DNA sequence: TGTGCCAGCAGTGACAGGGGGGCCAATCAGCCCCAGCATTTT.

This clone was observed a few times. Other DNA sequences in this sample translate to the same CDR3. This chain joins TRBV3-1 (or the pseudogene TRBV3-2) and TRBJ1-5; D possibly corresponds to TRBD1 (5 bases). V lost 4 bases and J lost 0, with 7 bases in between. This CDR3 contains 14 residues. The germline gives CDR1 LGHDT, CDR2 YNNKEL (reference sequence). CDR3 sequence reads: CASSRGASNQPQHF. DNA of the CDR3: TGTGCCAGCAGCCGCGGGGCTAGCAATCAGCCCCAGCATTTT.

This clone was counted ten times or more. The sample contains more than one DNA sequence encoding this CDR3. The chain uses TRBV5-1 and TRBJ2-2, with 7 bases that match TRBD1. The CDR3 has 15 amino acids. The germline V gene has CDR1 SGHRS and CDR2 YFSETQ. V gave up 0 bases and J gave up 1 base; unmatched junction bases: 0. CDR3 bases: TGCGCCAGCAGCTTGGCAGGGGGGAACACCGGGGAGCTGTTTTTT. It is translated as CASSLAGGNTGELFF.

CDR3 sequence: CASSVGGYLPQHF. The CDR3 DNA follows: TGCGCCAGCAGTGTAGGCGGCTACTTACCCCAGCATTTT. This chain uses TRBV10-2 with TRBJ1-5; D not certain. V lost 4 bases to trimming and J lost 10 bases, with 14 bases between them. The germline gives CDR1 WSHSY, CDR2 SAAADI. The CDR3 is 13 residues long.

This chain joins TRBV7-9 and TRBJ1-6; TRBD1 aligns across 9 bases. Germline V gives CDR1 SEHNR, CDR2 FQNEAQ (reference sequence). The CDR3 loop spans 16 amino acids. V lost 5 bases and J lost 6; bases outside the gene matches: 8. In DNA form, the CDR3 reads TGTGCCAGCAGCCAAACAGGGGGCTCGGGTAATTCACCCCTCCACTTT. Protein product: CASSQTGGSGNSPLHF.

This chain uses TRBV27 with TRBJ1-1; 7 bases fit TRBD1. J gave up 3 bases and V 6 bases, and 13 bases lay outside the gene matches. The CDR3 loop spans 16 amino acids. Germline V lookup: CDR1 MNHEY, CDR2 SMNVEV (reference sequence). The CDR3 sequence: CASRSLGTALYTEAFF. CDR3 DNA: TGTGCCAGCAGGAGTCTTGGGACAGCACTGTACACTGAAGCTTTCTTT.

CDR3 protein: CASSSSGQGYGYTF. The CDR3 nucleotides read TGTGCCAGCAGTTCGTCAGGACAGGGATATGGCTACACCTTC. The genes are TRBV27 and TRBJ1-2; 8 bases map to TRBD1. The CDR3 runs 14 residues. Germline CDR1 and CDR2: MNHEY and SMNVEV (reference sequence). Unmatched junction bases numbered 6, after V lost 4 bases and J lost 5 bases.

The chain has TRBV19 and TRBJ2-1, with 7 bases that match TRBD1. The length of the CDR3 is 15 residues. Unmatched junction bases numbered 12, after V lost 6 bases and J lost 7 bases. Germline values: CDR1 LNHDA, CDR2 SQIVND (reference sequence). CDR3 in amino acids: CASRPPETGNNEQFF. CDR3 sequence (DNA): TGTGCCAGTAGACCGCCCGAGACAGGGAATAATGAGCAGTTCTTC. Combining the CDR3 with reference TRBV19 and TRBJ2-1 gives the whole variable domain DGGITQSPKYLFRKEGQNVTLSCEQNLNHDAMYWYRQDPGQGLRLIYYSQIVNDFQKGDIAEGYSVSREKKESFPLTVTSAQKNPTAFYLCASRPPETGNNEQFFGPGTRLTVL.

There are a few counts of this clone. The chain has TRBV28 and TRBJ1-6; no firm D call. The length of the CDR3 is 13 residues. Germline V gene data show CDR1 as MDHEN and CDR2 as SYDVKM. The V end lost 5 bases, the J end lost 5 bases, and 7 bases lay between the germline ends. CDR3: CASSLGNNSPLHF. The CDR3 DNA sequence: TGTGCCAGCAGTCTAGGCAATAATTCACCCCTCCACTTT.